This T cell receptor beta chain was sequenced during a study of T cells after yellow fever vaccination. Study-wide findings and caveats: Among primary-vaccination clones, most reappeared after the booster, at 95% to 96% for CD4 and approximately 88% for CD8. The CD4 compartment and the CD8 compartment contained a small share of clonotypes in common.

Points on this clonotype: Its matching antigen is unknown.

TCRdb itself ran the 5' RACE reads through MiXCR, one entry per CDR3 protein. The table lists around 250,000 distinct CDR3 sequences, around 4.9% of them singletons, with less than 3.5% in the top ten. Sequenced material: CD4+ T cells sorted from PBMCs, taken on the day of the yellow fever booster vaccination. The TCR sequence derives from a man aged 18 to 29 who received the YFV17D yellow fever vaccine.

CDR3 in DNA: TGTGCCAGCAGCTTGGGGACGGATACGGGAGGCTACACCTTC. This translates into CASSLGTDTGGYTF. The chain uses TRBV7-9 and TRBJ1-2, with D possibly TRBD1 on 5 matching bases. V was trimmed by 3 bases and J by 8 bases, leaving 16 bases between them. Looked up from germline, CDR1 is SEHNR and CDR2 is FQNEAQ (reference sequence). This CDR3 region has 14 residues.